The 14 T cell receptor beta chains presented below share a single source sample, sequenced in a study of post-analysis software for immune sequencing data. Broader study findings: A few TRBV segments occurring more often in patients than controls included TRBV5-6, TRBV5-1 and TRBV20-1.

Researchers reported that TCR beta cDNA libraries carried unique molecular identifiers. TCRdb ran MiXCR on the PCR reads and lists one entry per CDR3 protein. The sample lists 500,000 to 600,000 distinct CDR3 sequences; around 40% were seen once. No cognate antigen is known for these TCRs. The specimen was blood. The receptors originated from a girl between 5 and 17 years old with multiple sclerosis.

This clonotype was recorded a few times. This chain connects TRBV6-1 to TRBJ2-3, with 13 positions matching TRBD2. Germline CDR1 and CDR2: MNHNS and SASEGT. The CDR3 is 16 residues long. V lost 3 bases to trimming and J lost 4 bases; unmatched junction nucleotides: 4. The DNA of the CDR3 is TGTGCCAGCAGTGATCGGACTAGCGGGAGCGCAGATACGCAGTATTTT. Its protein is CASSDRTSGSADTQYF.

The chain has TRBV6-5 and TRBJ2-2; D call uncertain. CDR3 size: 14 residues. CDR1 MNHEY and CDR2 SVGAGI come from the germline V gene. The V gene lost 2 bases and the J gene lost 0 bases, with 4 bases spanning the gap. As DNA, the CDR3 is TGTGCCAGCAGTTACCTGGCGAACACCGGGGAGCTGTTTTTT. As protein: CASSYLANTGELFF.

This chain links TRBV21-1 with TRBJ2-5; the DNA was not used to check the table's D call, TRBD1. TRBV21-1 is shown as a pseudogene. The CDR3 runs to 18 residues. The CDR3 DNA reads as TGTGCCAGCAGCAAAGATTCCGGGACAGGGGTGTTCAGGGAGACCCAGTACTTC. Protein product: CASSKDSGTGVFRETQYF.

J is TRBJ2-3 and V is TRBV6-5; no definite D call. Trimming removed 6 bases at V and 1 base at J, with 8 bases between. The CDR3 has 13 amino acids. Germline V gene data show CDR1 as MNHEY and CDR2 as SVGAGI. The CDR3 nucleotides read TGTGCCAGCAGGATGAAAGGCACAGATACGCAGTATTTT. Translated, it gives CASRMKGTDTQYF.

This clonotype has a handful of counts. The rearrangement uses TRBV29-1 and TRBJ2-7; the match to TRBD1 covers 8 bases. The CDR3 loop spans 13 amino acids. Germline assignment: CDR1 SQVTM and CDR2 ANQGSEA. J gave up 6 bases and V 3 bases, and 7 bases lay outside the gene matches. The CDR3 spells CSVDGTGYPEQYF. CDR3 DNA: TGCAGCGTTGACGGGACAGGATACCCCGAGCAGTACTTC.

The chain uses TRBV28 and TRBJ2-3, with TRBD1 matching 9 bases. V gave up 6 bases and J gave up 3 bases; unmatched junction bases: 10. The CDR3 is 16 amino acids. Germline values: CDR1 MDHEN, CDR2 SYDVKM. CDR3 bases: TGTGCCAGCAGGTTGGAACCGGGACAGGGAACAGATACGCAGTATTTT. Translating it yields CASRLEPGQGTDTQYF.

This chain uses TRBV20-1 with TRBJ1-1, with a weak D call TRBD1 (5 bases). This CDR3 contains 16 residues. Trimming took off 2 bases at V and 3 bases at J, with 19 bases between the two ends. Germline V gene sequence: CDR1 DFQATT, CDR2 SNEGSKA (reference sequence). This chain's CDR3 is CSARPGIGGRDTEAFF. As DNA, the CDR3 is TGCAGTGCTAGACCGGGTATAGGAGGCAGGGACACTGAAGCTTTCTTT.

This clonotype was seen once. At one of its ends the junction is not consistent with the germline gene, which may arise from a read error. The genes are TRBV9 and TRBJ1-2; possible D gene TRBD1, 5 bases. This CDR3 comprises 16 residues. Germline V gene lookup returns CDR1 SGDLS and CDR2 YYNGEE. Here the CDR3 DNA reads TGTGTCAGCAGCGTAGACCCAGGGACCGTAAACTATGGCTACACCTTC. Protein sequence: CVSSVDPGTVNYGYTF.

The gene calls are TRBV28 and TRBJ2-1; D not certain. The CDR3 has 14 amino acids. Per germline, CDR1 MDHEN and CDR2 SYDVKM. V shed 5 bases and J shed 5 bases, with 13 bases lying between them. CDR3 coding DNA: TGTGCCAGCAGTAATGGGGATGTGGACAATGAGCAGTTCTTC. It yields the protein CASSNGDVDNEQFF.

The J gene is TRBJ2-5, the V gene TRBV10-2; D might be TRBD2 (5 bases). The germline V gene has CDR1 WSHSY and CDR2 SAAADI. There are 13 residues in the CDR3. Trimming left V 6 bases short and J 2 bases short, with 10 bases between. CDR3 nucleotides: TGCGCCAGCAGACGTCCGGGGCAAGAGACCCAGTACTTC. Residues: CASRRPGQETQYF.

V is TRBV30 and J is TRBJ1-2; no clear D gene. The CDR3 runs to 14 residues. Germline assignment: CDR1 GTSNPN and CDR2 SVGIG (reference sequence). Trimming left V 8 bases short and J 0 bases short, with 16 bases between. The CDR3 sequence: CARLGGLSNYGYTF. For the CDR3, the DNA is TGTGCCCGCCTGGGCGGATTATCTAACTATGGCTACACCTTC.

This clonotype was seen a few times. The CDR3: CASDLAGFDTQYF. CDR3 DNA sequence: TGTGCCAGCGATTTAGCGGGATTCGATACGCAGTATTTT. V is TRBV7-2 and J is TRBJ2-3, with 8 bases lining up with TRBD2. The V gene's germline CDR1 is SGHTA and CDR2 FQGNSA. V lost 8 bases and J lost 6; bases outside the gene matches: 7. This CDR3 is built from 13 residues.

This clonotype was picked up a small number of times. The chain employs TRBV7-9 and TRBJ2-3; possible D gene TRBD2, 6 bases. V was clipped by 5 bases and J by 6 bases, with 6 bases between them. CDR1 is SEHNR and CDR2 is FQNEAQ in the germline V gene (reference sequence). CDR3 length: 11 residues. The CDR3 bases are TGTGCCAGCAGCGCGGGGGATACGCAGTATTTT. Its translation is CASSAGDTQYF.

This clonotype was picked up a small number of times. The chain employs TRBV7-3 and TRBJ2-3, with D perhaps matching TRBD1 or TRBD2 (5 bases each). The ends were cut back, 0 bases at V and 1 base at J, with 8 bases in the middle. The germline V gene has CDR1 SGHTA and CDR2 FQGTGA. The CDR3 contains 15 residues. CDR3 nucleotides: TGTGCCAGCAGCTTAACGACGGGGCGCACAGATACGCAGTATTTT. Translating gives CASSLTTGRTDTQYF.